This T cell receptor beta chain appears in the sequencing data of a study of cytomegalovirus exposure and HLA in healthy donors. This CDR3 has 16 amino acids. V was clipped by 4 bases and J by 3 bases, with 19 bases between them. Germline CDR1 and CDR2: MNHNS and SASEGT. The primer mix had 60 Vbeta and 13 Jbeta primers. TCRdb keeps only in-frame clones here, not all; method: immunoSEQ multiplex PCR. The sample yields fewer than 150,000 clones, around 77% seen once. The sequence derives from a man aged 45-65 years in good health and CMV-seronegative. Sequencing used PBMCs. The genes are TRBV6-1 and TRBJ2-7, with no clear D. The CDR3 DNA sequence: TGTGCCAGCAGTGTCCGTCCGTTGCAGGATAACTACGAGCAGTACTTC. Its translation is CASSVRPLQDNYEQYF.